This TCR beta chain was captured by sequencing in a study of beta chain features in type 1 diabetes. The whole isolated RNA underwent reverse transcription, so sequencing captured expressed TCRB transcripts. Sequencing used immunoSEQ multiplex PCR; TCRdb keeps in-frame clones, though not all of them. The sample shows 150,000 to 180,000 clones, 10% of them seen only once. Regarding this clone: The target antigen is unknown.

Broader study findings: When Type 1 diabetes patients were examined, their TCRB CDR3s proved moderately but significantly shorter in all four CD4+ subsets.

This clonotype originated in a man aged 30-40 years with type 1 diabetes. The specimen was central memory CD4+ T cells from blood.

The CDR3 DNA sequence: TGTGCCAGTAGTAGCCTGACAGCTTTAAATGGCTACACCTTC. Its protein product is CASSSLTALNGYTF. This sequence joins TRBV19 and TRBJ1-2, with D possibly being TRBD1 (5 bases). The CDR3 spans 14 residues. The germline gives CDR1 LNHDA, CDR2 SQIVND (reference sequence). V was cut by 4 bases and J by 6 bases, with 15 bases left in between.